These T cell receptor beta chains were read from a single sample in a study of CD8 T cells in Susac syndrome. TCRdb reanalysed the immunoSEQ multiplex PCR reads using MiXCR and keeps one entry per CDR3 protein. The sample has hundreds of thousands of distinct CDR3 sequences, less than 95% seen once. The source material was CD4+ T cells from PBMCs. These receptors all come from a human donor with Susac syndrome. The CDR3 runs from the conserved cysteine through the conserved F or W. The order of the fields is D gene, V gene, J gene, clone size, CDR3 DNA, CDR3 protein. D genes are given only for firm matches. Some rows mark clone size as missing; the rest say once, few, many or name a class of expanded clone.

NA	TRBV4-3	TRBJ2-7	NA	TGCGCCAGCAGCCAAGGTCCGAATACCTACGAGCAGTACTTC	CASSQGPNTYEQYF
TRBD1	TRBV7-2	TRBJ2-1	NA	TGTGCTGCGGGACAGGGTGACAATGAGCAGTTCTTC	CAAGQGDNEQFF
TRBD2	TRBV9	TRBJ2-2	NA	TGTGCCAGCAGCGTAGAGGGAGGGGATAACACCGGGGAGCTGTTTTTT	CASSVEGGDNTGELFF
NA	TRBV4-2	TRBJ1-5	NA	TGTGCCAGCAGCCAAGAGTACAGGGCGAGTCAGCCCCAGCATTTT	CASSQEYRASQPQHF
NA	TRBV7-6	TRBJ2-7	NA	TGTGCCAGCAGAAAGGAGGCAGAGTCCTACGAGCAGTACTTC	CASRKEAESYEQYF
TRBD1	TRBV27	TRBJ1-5	NA	TGTGCCAGCAGTTCCGACAGGGGGTCGCCTAATCAGCCCCAGCATTTT	CASSSDRGSPNQPQHF
TRBD1	TRBV12-3/TRBV12-4	TRBJ1-5	NA	TGTGCCAGCAGTTTAGCGTCAGGGGGACCCCAGCATTTT	CASSLASGGPQHF
TRBD1	TRBV18	TRBJ1-6	NA	TGTGCCAGCTCACCTACGACAGGGGCCGATAATTCACCCCTCCACTTT	CASSPTTGADNSPLHF
TRBD2	TRBV18	TRBJ2-3	NA	TGTGCCAGCTCACTCCAACTAGCGGGGGGCACAGATACGCAGTATTTT	CASSLQLAGGTDTQYF
TRBD1	TRBV10-3	TRBJ2-2	NA	TGTGCCATCAGTGTAGGGGGCGCGAACACCGGGGAGCTGTTTTTT	CAISVGGANTGELFF
NA	TRBV4-2	TRBJ1-3	NA	TGTGCCAGCAGCCAAGAACAGGCACTAGTAGGAAACACCATATATTTT	CASSQEQALVGNTIYF
NA	TRBV20-1	TRBJ2-1	NA	TGCAGTGCTGAGGAGGGACGTAGGCTCAATGAGCAGTTCTTC	CSAEEGRRLNEQFF
TRBD1	TRBV10-3	TRBJ1-1	NA	TGTGCCATCAGTGAGGGGACAGAAAAGAACACTGAAGCTTTCTTT	CAISEGTEKNTEAFF
NA	TRBV5-6	TRBJ2-3	NA	TGTGCCAGCAGCTTGTATTGGACACAAACAGATACGCAGTATTTT	CASSLYWTQTDTQYF
TRBD1	TRBV28	TRBJ1-2	few	TGTGCCAGCAGTTCGACAGGGTCCAACTATGGCTACACCTTC	CASSSTGSNYGYTF
TRBD1	TRBV12-3/TRBV12-4	TRBJ2-7	NA	TGTGCCAGCAGTCCTCGGACAGGGATTCCCTACGAGCAGTACTTC	CASSPRTGIPYEQYF
TRBD1	TRBV20-1	TRBJ2-2	NA	TGCAGTGCTCCTAAGCCCCCGGGACAGGCGAACACCGGGGAGCTGTTTTTT	CSAPKPPGQANTGELFF
NA	TRBV5-1	TRBJ2-7	NA	TGCGCCAGCAGCTCGGCTTTTGACGAGCAGTACTTC	CASSSAFDEQYF
NA	TRBV7-9	TRBJ1-3	NA	TGTGCCAGCAGCATGGAATCTGGAAACACCATATATTTT	CASSMESGNTIYF
NA	TRBV5-4	TRBJ2-3	NA	TGTGCCAGCAGCTCAAACCCCGGGGATACGCAGTATTTT	CASSSNPGDTQYF
NA	TRBV20-1	TRBJ1-1	NA	TGCAGTGCCAGGACAGACTTGAACACTGAAGCTTTCTTT	CSARTDLNTEAFF
NA	TRBV30	TRBJ1-2	NA	TGTGCCTGGATCAGGGATACCTATGGCTACACCTTC	CAWIRDTYGYTF
NA	TRBV11-2	TRBJ1-2	NA	TGTGCCAGCAGCTTAGTTACGGCTGGAGGCTACACCTTC	CASSLVTAGGYTF
TRBD2	TRBV2	TRBJ2-3	NA	TGTGCCAGCAGTGATGAACGGACTAGCGGGGGCAGCACAGATACGCAGTATTTT	CASSDERTSGGSTDTQYF
NA	TRBV6-5	TRBJ1-1	once	TGTGCCAGCAGTTACTCGAAACAGGGAATATGGGACACTGAAGCTTTCTTT	CASSYSKQGIWDTEAFF
TRBD1	TRBV5-1	TRBJ2-1	NA	TGCGCCAGCAGCTTGGCGGCAGGGGGCTACGACAATGAGCAGTTCTTC	CASSLAAGGYDNEQFF